Below, 30 T cell receptor beta chains from the same sample are listed, as sequenced in a study of T cells in pancreatic ductal adenocarcinoma. Selected pancreatic ductal adenocarcinoma patients had undergone surgery without neoadjuvant therapy. Repertoires were generated with immunoSEQ multiplex PCR, while TCRdb's copy carries only in-frame clones and drops some. Of about 9,000 clones in the sample, nearly 90% are singletons; the top ten hold 3.1%. The sequenced sample was PBMCs. These receptors were collected from a human donor with pancreatic ductal adenocarcinoma.

The V gene is TRBV7-2, the J gene TRBJ2-5; 8 nucleotides match TRBD1. Germline V gene lookup returns CDR1 SGHTA and CDR2 FQGNSA. This CDR3 contains 14 residues. V was clipped by 6 bases and J by 4 bases; unmatched bases: 7. CDR3 in amino acids: CASSFDRGAETQYF. The CDR3 bases are TGTGCCAGCAGTTTCGACAGGGGTGCAGAGACCCAGTACTTC. Using reference TRBV7-2 and TRBJ2-5 for the parts outside the CDR3, the full variable domain is GAGVSQSPSNKVTEKGKDVELRCDPISGHTALYWYRQSLGQGLEFLIYFQGNSAPDKSGLPSDRFSAERTGGSVSTLTIQRTQQEDSAVYLCASSFDRGAETQYFGPGTRLLVL.

The table lists this clone with a count of one. This rearrangement joins TRBV30 to TRBJ1-4; weak D call: TRBD1 (6 bases). This CDR3 is 17 amino acids long. Germline lookup yields CDR1 GTSNPN and CDR2 SVGIG (reference sequence). V was pared by 0 bases and J by 1 base, with 15 bases between. CDR3 amino acids: CAWSVGRGGQTNEKLFF. The CDR3, as DNA: TGTGCCTGGAGTGTAGGGCGGGGGGGCCAAACTAATGAAAAACTGTTTTTT.

The J gene is TRBJ2-7, the V gene TRBV2; D possibly corresponds to TRBD1 (6 bases). The V end lost 8 bases, the J end lost 2 bases, and 16 bases lay between the germline ends. Germline CDR1 SNHLY, CDR2 FYNNEI. The CDR3 sequence is 14 residues long. The CDR3 here is CASRTGILPYEQYF. The CDR3 region has the DNA TGTGCCAGCCGTACAGGGATTCTACCCTACGAGCAGTACTTC.

The rearrangement links TRBV30 to TRBJ1-3; no clear D gene. Trimming stripped 5 bases from V and 6 bases from J, with 8 bases between. CDR1 GTSNPN and CDR2 SVGIG come from the germline V gene (reference sequence). This CDR3 is built from 11 residues. CDR3 loop: CAWERSNTIYF. The CDR3 DNA reads TGTGCCTGGGAGCGGTCAAACACCATATATTTT.

This chain joins TRBV28 and TRBJ2-5; maybe TRBD1 (6 bases). The CDR3 runs to 16 residues. V was pared by 2 bases and J by 3 bases, with 16 bases between. Germline CDR1 and CDR2: MDHEN and SYDVKM. The CDR3 region has the DNA TGTGCCAGCAGTTTAGAGCTGGGGGCTTACAAAGAGACCCAGTACTTC. It specifies CASSLELGAYKETQYF.

The chain combines TRBV11-2 with TRBJ2-3, with 8 bases that match TRBD1. The length of the CDR3 is 16 residues. After removal of 2 bases from V and 2 bases from J, the junction contained 6 bases not matched to a gene. CDR1 is SGHAT, CDR2 FQNNGV, per germline. The CDR3 sequence is CASSLLGQGSTDTQYF. The DNA of the CDR3 is TGTGCCAGCAGCTTATTAGGACAGGGATCCACAGATACGCAGTATTTT.

Note on this clone: The germline gene is not matched at one end of the junction; a read error may be the cause. This specimen includes other DNA sequences encoding the same CDR3. V gene TRBV27 combines with J gene TRBJ2-7; 7 nucleotides align to TRBD1. CDR3 size: 15 residues. The germline CDR1 and CDR2 sequences are MNHEY and SMNVEV (reference sequence). The CDR3 here is CASSPRMGQTYEQYF. CDR3 DNA sequence: TGTGCCAGCAGTCCCCGGATGGGACAGACTTACGAACAGTACTTC.

The chain couples TRBV14 to TRBJ2-1; TRBD2 aligns across 8 bases. This CDR3 is 13 amino acids long. Trimming cost V 9 bases and J 3 bases; bases outside gene matches: 4. Per the germline V gene, CDR1 is SGHDN and CDR2 is FVKESK. The CDR3 spells CASTGGDYNEQFF. In nucleotides, the CDR3 is TGTGCCAGTACCGGGGGGGACTACAATGAGCAGTTCTTC.

The chain is built from TRBV27 and TRBJ2-7, with D perhaps TRBD1 (6 bases). Germline-derived CDR1 and CDR2 are MNHEY and SMNVEV (reference sequence). The CDR3 sequence is 11 residues long. The V end lost 7 bases, the J end lost 6 bases, and 10 bases lay between the germline ends. The CDR3 bases are TGTGCCAGCACAGGACAGTTCGAGCAGTACTTC. Translated, it gives CASTGQFEQYF.

This clone was observed a single time. V and J are TRBV11-2 and TRBJ2-7, with D perhaps matching TRBD1 (5 bases). V shed 5 bases and J shed 4 bases, with 18 bases lying between them. The CDR3 runs to 15 residues. From germline, CDR1 is SGHAT and CDR2 FQNNGV. In DNA form, the CDR3 reads TGTGCCAGCAGCGGTAGGGGCGGCGCCCTTTACGAGCAGTACTTC. Protein sequence: CASSGRGGALYEQYF.

The chain couples TRBV18 to TRBJ1-2; the match to TRBD1 covers 7 bases. J lost 3 bases, V lost 3 bases, and 1 base had no gene match. Germline CDR1 and CDR2: KGHSH and LQKENI. This CDR3 spans 13 amino acids. The DNA of the CDR3 is TGTGCCAGCTCACCCGGGACAGACTATGGCTACACCTTC. It is translated as CASSPGTDYGYTF.

Comments on this clone: A junction boundary mismatches the germline segment, possibly from a read error. The rearrangement joins TRBV7-7 to TRBJ2-2, with a weak D call TRBD1 (6 bases). Germline values: CDR1 SSHAT, CDR2 FNYEAQ (reference sequence). CDR3 length: 13 residues. CDR3 coding DNA: TGTGCTAGCAGCTACAGGGCCTCCGGGGAGCTGTTTTTT. This encodes CASSYRASGELFF.

The chain has TRBV9 and TRBJ2-2; 11 bases align to TRBD2. The ends lost 3 bases at V and 7 bases at J; junction bases unmatched: 8. CDR1 is SGDLS, CDR2 YYNGEE, per germline. The CDR3 extends over 16 amino acids. The CDR3 is CASSASLAGVNGELFF. The CDR3 DNA reads TGTGCCAGCAGCGCCTCACTAGCGGGAGTTAACGGGGAGCTGTTTTTT.

V and J are TRBV5-1 and TRBJ2-3, with 9 bases fitting TRBD2. This CDR3 comprises 17 residues. Germline V gene lookup returns CDR1 SGHRS and CDR2 YFSETQ. Losses at the gene ends were 4 bases for V and 4 bases for J; bases not matched to a gene: 13. This chain's CDR3 is CASSPDIASGISDTQYF. CDR3 coding DNA: TGCGCCAGCAGCCCGGATATAGCTAGCGGGATTTCAGATACGCAGTATTTT.

This chain's CDR3 is CASSSESTGGYTF. CDR3 DNA sequence: TGTGCCAGTAGTTCTGAATCCACGGGAGGCTACACCTTC. The chain carries TRBV19 and TRBJ1-2; no clear D. Trimming removed 5 bases at V and 8 bases at J, with 15 bases between. Germline CDR1 LNHDA, CDR2 SQIVND (reference sequence). The CDR3 sequence is 13 residues long.

This chain joins TRBV29-1 and TRBJ2-1; tentative D call: TRBD2 (6 bases). Germline-derived CDR1 and CDR2 are SQVTM and ANQGSEA. Trimming cost V 2 bases and J 6 bases, with 14 bases left between them. The CDR3 is 14 residues long. The CDR3 here is CSVEILALSNEQFF. CDR3 sequence (DNA): TGCAGCGTTGAAATACTAGCTTTATCCAATGAGCAGTTCTTC.

The CDR3 DNA follows: TGTGCCAGTAGTTACTCCTATGAAGAGAACACTGAAGCTTTCTTT. Translated, it gives CASSYSYEENTEAFF. V gene TRBV19 combines with J gene TRBJ1-1; no definite D call. V was shortened by 5 bases and J by 1 base, with 14 bases between the two germline ends. CDR3 length: 15 amino acids. CDR1 and CDR2 from the germline V gene are LNHDA and SQIVND (reference sequence).

This sequence joins TRBV10-3 and TRBJ1-5; D not resolved. Germline CDR1 reads ENHRY; CDR2 reads SYGVKD. The V and J ends lost 0 bases and 1 base respectively, with 7 bases between them. The CDR3 extends over 15 amino acids. CDR3 amino acids: CAISESRGSNQPQHF. In nucleotides, the CDR3 is TGTGCCATCAGTGAGTCGAGAGGGAGCAATCAGCCCCAGCATTTT.

This chain uses TRBV5-1 with TRBJ2-5; 11 nucleotides agree with TRBD2. V trimming: 0 bases; J trimming: 4 bases; junction bases outside the gene matches: 2. Germline V lookup: CDR1 SGHRS, CDR2 YFSETQ. This CDR3 contains 15 residues. The CDR3 nucleotides read TGCGCCAGCAGCTTGGGTAGCGGGAGGGGAGAGACCCAGTACTTC. Amino acids: CASSLGSGRGETQYF. The full variable domain, completed using reference TRBV5-1 and TRBJ2-5, is KAGVTQTPRYLIKTRGQQVTLSCSPISGHRSVSWYQQTPGQGLQFLFEYFSETQRNKGNFPGRFSGRQFSNSRSEMNVSTLELGDSALYLCASSLGSGRGETQYFGPGTRLLVL.

This clone showed up just once. This chain connects TRBV11-3 to TRBJ2-2, with a weak D call TRBD2 (6 bases). The V end lost 5 bases, the J end lost 7 bases, and 14 bases lay between the germline ends. The CDR3 runs 14 residues. Germline lookup yields CDR1 SGHNT and CDR2 YENEEA. The CDR3 here is CASSPRLGGGELFF. The DNA for the CDR3 is TGTGCCAGCAGCCCGCGACTAGGCGGCGGGGAGCTGTTTTTT.

This rearrangement joins TRBV13 to TRBJ2-2; no clear D gene. The germline V gene has CDR1 PRHDT and CDR2 FYEKMQ (reference sequence). Deletions cut 7 bases from V and 6 bases from J, with 6 bases between. This CDR3 has 11 residues. The CDR3 nucleotides read TGTGCCAGCACCCGCGCCGGGGAGCTGTTTTTT. The encoded protein is CASTRAGELFF.

The genes are TRBV5-1 and TRBJ2-1, with TRBD2 identical over 7 bases. V shed 1 base, J shed 0 bases, and the junction held 4 bases outside the gene matches. This CDR3 region has 16 residues. Germline CDR1 SGHRS, CDR2 YFSETQ. The CDR3 protein is CASSLRGGSSYNEQFF. For the CDR3, the DNA is TGCGCCAGCAGCTTGCGGGGCGGGAGCTCCTACAATGAGCAGTTCTTC.

This chain links TRBV7-3 with TRBJ2-7, with a weak D call TRBD1 (8 bases). The ends were cut back, 1 base at V and 7 bases at J, with 14 bases in the middle. The CDR3 is 14 residues long. Germline CDR1 and CDR2: SGHTA and FQGTGA. CDR3 DNA: TGTGCCAGCAGCTTAAGCGACAGGGGAGGGGAGCAGTACTTC. It codes for CASSLSDRGGEQYF.

The chain is built from TRBV5-4 and TRBJ2-7, with D possibly TRBD1 on 6 matching bases. The length of the CDR3 is 13 residues. Germline V gene lookup returns CDR1 SGHNT and CDR2 YYREEE (reference sequence). Trimming removed 5 bases from V and 3 bases from J, with 12 bases in between. CDR3 DNA: TGTGCCAGCAGTCGAGGACAGAACTACGAGCAGTACTTC. Protein sequence: CASSRGQNYEQYF.

V gene TRBV5-4 combines with J gene TRBJ2-7, with 10 positions matching TRBD2. The CDR3 is made up of 15 amino acids. The V gene's germline CDR1 is SGHNT and CDR2 YYREEE (reference sequence). J gave up 5 bases and V 4 bases, and 9 bases lay outside the gene matches. The CDR3 loop is CASSTTAGTSDEQYF. The CDR3 DNA reads as TGTGCCAGCAGCACGACAGCCGGGACTAGCGACGAGCAGTACTTC.

This sequence joins TRBV28 and TRBJ1-4; D might be TRBD1 (6 bases). Trimming left V 4 bases short and J 0 bases short, with 15 bases between. Germline V lookup: CDR1 MDHEN, CDR2 SYDVKM. The CDR3 spans 17 residues. CDR3 loop: CASSSPTGVATNEKLFF. CDR3 DNA: TGTGCCAGCAGTTCGCCGACAGGAGTCGCAACTAATGAAAAACTGTTTTTT.

This chain joins TRBV6-1 and TRBJ1-1; maybe TRBD1 (6 bases). Germline loops: CDR1 MNHNS, CDR2 SASEGT. The CDR3 contains 14 residues. V was trimmed by 7 bases and J by 7 bases, leaving 19 bases between them. CDR3 sequence reads: CASNPQGLYSEAFF. The CDR3 DNA reads as TGTGCCAGCAACCCACAGGGTCTATACAGTGAAGCTTTCTTT.

Only one count was recorded for this clone. This chain joins TRBV30 and TRBJ1-2; possibly TRBD1 for D (5 bases). The CDR3 is made up of 13 amino acids. CDR1 and CDR2 from the germline V gene are GTSNPN and SVGIG (reference sequence). The V and J ends lost 2 bases and 3 bases respectively, with 10 bases between them. This CDR3 reads CAWSRGVDYGYTF. The CDR3 bases are TGTGCCTGGAGTCGGGGGGTTGACTATGGCTACACCTTC.

The chain joins TRBV28 to TRBJ2-3, with TRBD2 as a possible D gene (6 bases). V was trimmed by 8 bases and J by 4 bases, leaving 16 bases between them. CDR3 size: 14 residues. Germline CDR1 reads MDHEN; CDR2 reads SYDVKM. In DNA form, the CDR3 reads TGTGCCAGCTCGGGCGGGGTCTTCGCAGATACGCAGTATTTT. Amino acids: CASSGGVFADTQYF. Supplemented by reference TRBV28 and TRBJ2-3, the full variable domain reads DVKVTQSSRYLVKRTGEKVFLECVQDMDHENMFWYRQDPGLGLRLIYFSYDVKMKEKGDIPEGYSVSREKKERFSLILESASTNQTSMYLCASSGGVFADTQYFGPGTRLTVL.

The chain couples TRBV19 to TRBJ2-3; no clear D gene. V lost 4 bases and J lost 5, with 4 bases in between. This CDR3 has 11 amino acids. Germline V gives CDR1 LNHDA, CDR2 SQIVND (reference sequence). This CDR3 reads CASSNQDTQYF. In DNA form, the CDR3 reads TGTGCCAGTAGTAATCAAGATACGCAGTATTTT.